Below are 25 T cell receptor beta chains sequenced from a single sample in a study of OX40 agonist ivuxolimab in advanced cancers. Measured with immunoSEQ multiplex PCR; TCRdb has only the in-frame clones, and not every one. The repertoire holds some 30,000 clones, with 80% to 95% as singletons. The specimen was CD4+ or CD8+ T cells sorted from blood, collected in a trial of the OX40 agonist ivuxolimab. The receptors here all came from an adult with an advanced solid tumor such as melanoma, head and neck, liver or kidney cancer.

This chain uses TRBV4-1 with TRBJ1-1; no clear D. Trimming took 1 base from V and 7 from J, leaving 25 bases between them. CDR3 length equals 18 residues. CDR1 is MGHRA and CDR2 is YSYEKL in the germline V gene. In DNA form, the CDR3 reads TGCGCCAGCAGCCAAGGAGTAATTTCGTCTCGGAAACACCATGAAGCTTTCTTT. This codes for CASSQGVISSRKHHEAFF.

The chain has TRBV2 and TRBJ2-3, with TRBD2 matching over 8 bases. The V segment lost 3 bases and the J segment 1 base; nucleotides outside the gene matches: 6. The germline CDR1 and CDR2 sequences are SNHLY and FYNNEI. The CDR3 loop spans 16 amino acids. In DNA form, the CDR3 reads TGTGCCAGCAGTGATCTAGCGGGTTCTGGCACAGATACGCAGTATTTT. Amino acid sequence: CASSDLAGSGTDTQYF.

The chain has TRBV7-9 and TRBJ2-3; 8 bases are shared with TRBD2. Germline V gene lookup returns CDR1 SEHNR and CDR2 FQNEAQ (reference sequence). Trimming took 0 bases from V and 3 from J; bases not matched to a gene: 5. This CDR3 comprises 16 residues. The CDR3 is CASSLARREETDTQYF. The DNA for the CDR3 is TGTGCCAGCAGCTTAGCGCGGCGGGAGGAGACAGATACGCAGTATTTT.

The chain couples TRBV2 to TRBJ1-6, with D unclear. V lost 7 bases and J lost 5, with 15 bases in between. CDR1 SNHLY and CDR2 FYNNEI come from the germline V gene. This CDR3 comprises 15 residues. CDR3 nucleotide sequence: TGTGCCAGCAAACTGGGGATGTGGAATAATTCACCCCTCCACTTT. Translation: CASKLGMWNNSPLHF.

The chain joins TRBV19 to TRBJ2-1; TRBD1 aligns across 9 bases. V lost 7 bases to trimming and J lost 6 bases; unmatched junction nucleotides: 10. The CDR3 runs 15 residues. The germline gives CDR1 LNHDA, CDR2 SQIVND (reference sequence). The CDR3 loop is CASNTGTGTTNEQFF. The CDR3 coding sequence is TGTGCCAGTAATACCGGGACAGGGACTACCAATGAGCAGTTCTTC.

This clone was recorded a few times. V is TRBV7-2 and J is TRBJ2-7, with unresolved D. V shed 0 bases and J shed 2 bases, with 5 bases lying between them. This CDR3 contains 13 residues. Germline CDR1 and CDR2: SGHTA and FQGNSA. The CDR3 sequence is CASSLAPAYEQYF. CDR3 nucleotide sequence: TGTGCCAGCAGCTTAGCCCCTGCCTACGAGCAGTACTTC. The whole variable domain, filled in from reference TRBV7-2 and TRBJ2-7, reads GAGVSQSPSNKVTEKGKDVELRCDPISGHTALYWYRQSLGQGLEFLIYFQGNSAPDKSGLPSDRFSAERTGGSVSTLTIQRTQQEDSAVYLCASSLAPAYEQYFGPGTRLTVT.

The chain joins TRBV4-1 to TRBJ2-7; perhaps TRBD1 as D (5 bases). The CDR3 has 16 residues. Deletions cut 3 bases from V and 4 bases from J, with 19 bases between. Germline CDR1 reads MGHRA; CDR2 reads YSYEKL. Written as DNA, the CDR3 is TGCGCCAGCAGCCACAGGGTAGACACTATTGGATACGAGCAGTACTTC. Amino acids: CASSHRVDTIGYEQYF.

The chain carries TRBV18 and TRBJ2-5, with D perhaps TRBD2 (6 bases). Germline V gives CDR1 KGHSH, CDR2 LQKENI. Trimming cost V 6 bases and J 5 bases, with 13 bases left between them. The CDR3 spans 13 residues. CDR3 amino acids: CASSTGDWETQYF. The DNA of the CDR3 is TGTGCCAGCTCCACGGGGGATTGGGAGACCCAGTACTTC.

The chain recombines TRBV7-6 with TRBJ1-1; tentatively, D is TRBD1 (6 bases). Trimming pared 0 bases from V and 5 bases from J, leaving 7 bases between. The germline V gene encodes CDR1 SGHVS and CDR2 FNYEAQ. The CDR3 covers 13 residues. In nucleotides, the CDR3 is TGTGCCAGCAGCTTAGCGAGGGGGACTGAAGCTTTCTTT. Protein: CASSLARGTEAFF. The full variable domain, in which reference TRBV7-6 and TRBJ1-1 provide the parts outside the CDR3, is GAGVSQSPRYKVTKRGQDVALRCDPISGHVSLYWYRQALGQGPEFLTYFNYEAQQDKSGLPNDRFSAERPEGSISTLTIQRTEQRDSAMYRCASSLARGTEAFFGQGTRLTVV.

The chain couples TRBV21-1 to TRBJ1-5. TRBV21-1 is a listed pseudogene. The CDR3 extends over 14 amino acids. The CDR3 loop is CASSSPGSNQPQHF. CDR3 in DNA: TGTGCCAGCAGTTCCCCGGGTAGCAATCAGCCCCAGCATTTT.

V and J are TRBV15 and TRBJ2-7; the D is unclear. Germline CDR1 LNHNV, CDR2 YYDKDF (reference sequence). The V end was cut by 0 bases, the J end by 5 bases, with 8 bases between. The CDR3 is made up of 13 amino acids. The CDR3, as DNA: TGTGCCACCAGCAGAGAGCGCTATGACGAGCAGTACTTC. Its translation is CATSRERYDEQYF. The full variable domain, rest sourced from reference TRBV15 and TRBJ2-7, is DAMVIQNPRYQVTQFGKPVTLSCSQTLNHNVMYWYQQKSSQAPKLLFHYYDKDFNNEADTPDNFQSRRPNTSFCFLDIRSPGLGDTAMYLCATSRERYDEQYFGPGTRLTVT.

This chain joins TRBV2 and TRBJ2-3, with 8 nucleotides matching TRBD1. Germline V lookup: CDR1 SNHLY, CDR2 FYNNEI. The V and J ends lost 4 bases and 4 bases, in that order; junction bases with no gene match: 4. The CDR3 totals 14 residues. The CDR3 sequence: CASSGQGSADTQYF. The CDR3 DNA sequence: TGTGCCAGCAGTGGACAGGGGAGCGCAGATACGCAGTATTTT.

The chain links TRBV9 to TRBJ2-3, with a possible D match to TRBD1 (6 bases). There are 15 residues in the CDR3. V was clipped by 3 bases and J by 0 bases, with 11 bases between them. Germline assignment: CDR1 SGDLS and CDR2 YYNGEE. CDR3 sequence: CASSARGQSTDTQYF. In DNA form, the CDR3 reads TGTGCCAGCAGCGCCCGGGGACAAAGCACAGATACGCAGTATTTT. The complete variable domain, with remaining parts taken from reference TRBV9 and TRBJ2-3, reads DSGVTQTPKHLITATGQRVTLRCSPRSGDLSVYWYQQSLDQGLQFLIQYYNGEERAKGNILERFSAQQFPDLHSELNLSSLELGDSALYFCASSARGQSTDTQYFGPGTRLTVL.

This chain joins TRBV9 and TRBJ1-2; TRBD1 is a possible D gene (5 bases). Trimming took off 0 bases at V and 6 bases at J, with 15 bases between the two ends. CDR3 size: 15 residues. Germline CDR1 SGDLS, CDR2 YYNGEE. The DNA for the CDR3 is TGTGCCAGCAGCGTAGATCGGCAGGGTAAGAATGGCTACACCTTC. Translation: CASSVDRQGKNGYTF. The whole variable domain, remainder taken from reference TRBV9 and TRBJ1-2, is DSGVTQTPKHLITATGQRVTLRCSPRSGDLSVYWYQQSLDQGLQFLIQYYNGEERAKGNILERFSAQQFPDLHSELNLSSLELGDSALYFCASSVDRQGKNGYTFGSGTRLTVV.

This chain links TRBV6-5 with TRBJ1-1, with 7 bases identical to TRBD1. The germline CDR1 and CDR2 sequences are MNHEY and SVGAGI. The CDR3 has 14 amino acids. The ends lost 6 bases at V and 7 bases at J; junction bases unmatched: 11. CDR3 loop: CASSRERGHVEAFF. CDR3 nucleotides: TGTGCCAGCAGCCGGGAGAGGGGGCACGTTGAAGCTTTCTTT.

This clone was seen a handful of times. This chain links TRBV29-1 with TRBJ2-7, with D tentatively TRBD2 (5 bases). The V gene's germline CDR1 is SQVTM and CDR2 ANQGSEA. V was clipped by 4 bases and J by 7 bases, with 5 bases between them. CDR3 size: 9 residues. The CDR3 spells CSVGGEQYF. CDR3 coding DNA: TGCAGCGTTGGAGGGGAGCAGTACTTC.

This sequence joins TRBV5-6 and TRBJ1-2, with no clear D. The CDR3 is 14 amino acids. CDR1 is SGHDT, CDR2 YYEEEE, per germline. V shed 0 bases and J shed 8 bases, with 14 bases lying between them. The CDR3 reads CASSLDTLEGGYTF. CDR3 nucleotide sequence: TGTGCCAGCAGCTTGGACACCTTGGAAGGGGGCTACACCTTC.

The CDR3 region is CASSGITGQGNEQFF. In nucleotides, the CDR3 is TGTGCCAGCAGCGGCATTACGGGACAGGGCAATGAGCAGTTCTTC. The rearrangement joins TRBV9 to TRBJ2-1, with 9 bases aligning to TRBD1. From germline, CDR1 is SGDLS and CDR2 YYNGEE. J was trimmed by 6 bases and V by 3 bases; bases with no gene match: 7. The CDR3 covers 15 residues.

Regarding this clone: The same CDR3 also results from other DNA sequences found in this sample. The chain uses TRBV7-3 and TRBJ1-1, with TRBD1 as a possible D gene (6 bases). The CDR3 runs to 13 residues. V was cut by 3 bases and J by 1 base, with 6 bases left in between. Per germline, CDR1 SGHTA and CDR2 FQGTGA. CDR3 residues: CASSLDRNTEAFF. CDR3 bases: TGTGCCAGCAGCTTGGACAGGAACACTGAAGCTTTCTTT.

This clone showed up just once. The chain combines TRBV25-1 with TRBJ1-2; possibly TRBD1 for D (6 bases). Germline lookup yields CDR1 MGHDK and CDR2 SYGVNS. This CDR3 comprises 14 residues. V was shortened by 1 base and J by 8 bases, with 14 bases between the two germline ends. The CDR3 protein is CASSESGGTSGYTF. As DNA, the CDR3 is TGTGCCAGCAGTGAATCCGGGGGGACAAGCGGCTACACCTTC.

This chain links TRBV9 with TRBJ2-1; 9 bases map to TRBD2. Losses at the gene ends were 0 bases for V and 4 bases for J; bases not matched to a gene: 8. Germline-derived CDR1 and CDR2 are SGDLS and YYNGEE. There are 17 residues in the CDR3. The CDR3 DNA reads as TGTGCCAGCAGCGTAGAAGGGCGGGGGGGCCTTTACAATGAGCAGTTCTTC. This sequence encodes CASSVEGRGGLYNEQFF.

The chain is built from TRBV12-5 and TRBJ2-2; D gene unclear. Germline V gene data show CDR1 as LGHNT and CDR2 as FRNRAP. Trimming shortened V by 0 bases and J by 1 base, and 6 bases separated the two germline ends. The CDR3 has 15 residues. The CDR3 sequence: CASGLVGQNTGELFF. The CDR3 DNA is TGTGCTAGTGGTTTGGTAGGTCAGAACACCGGGGAGCTGTTTTTT.

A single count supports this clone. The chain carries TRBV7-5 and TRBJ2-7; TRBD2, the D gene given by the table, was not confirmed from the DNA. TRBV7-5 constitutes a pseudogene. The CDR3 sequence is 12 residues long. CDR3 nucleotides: TGTGCCAGAAGCTTTGCGGGGTCCGAGCAGTACTTC. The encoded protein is CARSFAGSEQYF.

CDR3 sequence: CASRRASSSYEQYF. DNA for the CDR3: TGTGCCAGCAGACGGGCCTCGAGCTCCTACGAGCAGTACTTC. The chain combines TRBV6-9 with TRBJ2-7; no firm D call. Germline V gene data show CDR1 as MNHGY and CDR2 as SVAAGI. The CDR3 totals 14 residues. V lost 6 bases to trimming and J lost 0 bases, with 12 bases between them.

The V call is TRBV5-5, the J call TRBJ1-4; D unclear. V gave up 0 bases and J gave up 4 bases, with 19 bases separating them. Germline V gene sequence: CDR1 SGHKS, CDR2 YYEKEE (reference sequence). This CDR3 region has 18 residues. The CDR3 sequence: CASSLERSWLIFNEKLFF. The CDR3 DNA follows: TGTGCCAGCAGCTTGGAGAGATCCTGGCTGATCTTTAATGAAAAACTGTTTTTT.